This T cell receptor beta chain was observed in a study of identical twins. Looked up from germline, CDR1 is MNHEY and CDR2 is SMNVEV (reference sequence). This CDR3 spans 12 amino acids. The V and J ends lost 5 bases and 7 bases respectively, with 12 bases between them. A single record per CDR3 protein comes from TCRdb applying MiXCR to the 5' RACE reads. This table holds roughly 230,000 distinct CDR3 sequences, approximately 8.3% found once. The same sample was also used in a study of yellow fever vaccine responses in identical twins.

Sequences were obtained from CD8+ T cells sorted from blood. The receptor comes from a young woman in good health. This chain uses TRBV27 with TRBJ2-7, with D possibly being TRBD2 (6 bases). The DNA for the CDR3 is TGTGCCAGCAGTCCATCAGGGAGGGAGCAGTACTTC. Amino acids: CASSPSGREQYF.